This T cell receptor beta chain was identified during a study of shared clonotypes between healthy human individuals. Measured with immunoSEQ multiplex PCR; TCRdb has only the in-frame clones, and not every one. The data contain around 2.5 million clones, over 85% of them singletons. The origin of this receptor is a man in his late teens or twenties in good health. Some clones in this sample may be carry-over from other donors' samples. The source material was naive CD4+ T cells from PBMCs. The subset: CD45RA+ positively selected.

The CDR3 DNA reads TGCGCCAGCAGCTTGGGACTAGCGGGAGGGCCGGGGTTCCACGAGCAGTACTTC. Translation gives CASSLGLAGGPGFHEQYF. V gene TRBV5-1 combines with J gene TRBJ2-7, with 14 bases identical to TRBD2. The CDR3 is 18 residues long. Germline V gene sequence: CDR1 SGHRS, CDR2 YFSETQ. J gave up 5 bases and V 0 bases, and 10 bases lay outside the gene matches.